These 11 T cell receptor beta chains came from one sample sequenced in a study of regulatory T cells in long-lasting Graves disease. CDR3 regions were amplified by Arm-PCR using iRepertoire HTBI primers to build TCR beta libraries. In TCRdb, the multiplex PCR reads were re-called with MiXCR into one record per CDR3 protein. The repertoire consists of about 470,000 distinct CDR3 sequences, with 14% to 15% occurring once and the leading ten covering roughly a sixth. Time point described: newly diagnosed GD, antithyroid drugs for less than 3 months. Extracted RNA from PBMCs served as the source of the TCR library. Another study also made use of these data, one on T cells in Graves' hyperthyroidism and ophthalmopathy.

The input for sequencing was peripheral blood mononuclear cells (PBMCs), taken at new diagnosis, from a patient treated with antithyroid drugs. Source of these receptors: a woman under 40 with Graves disease.

The table lists this clonotype with many counts. J is TRBJ2-3 and V is TRBV11-2; 7 bases match TRBD2. The trim removed 4 bases at V and 8 bases at J, leaving 6 bases unmatched. CDR1 and CDR2 from the germline V gene are SGHAT and FQNNGV. CDR3 length: 13 amino acids. The CDR3 region has the DNA TGTGCCAGCAGCTCAGGACTAGATTCTACGCAGTATTTT. Residues: CASSSGLDSTQYF. Combining the CDR3 with reference TRBV11-2 and TRBJ2-3 gives the whole variable domain EAGVAQSPRYKIIEKRQSVAFWCNPISGHATLYWYQQILGQGPKLLIQFQNNGVVDDSQLPKDRFSAERLKGVDSTLKIQPAKLEDSAVYLCASSSGLDSTQYFGPGTRLTVL.

This clonotype was seen a handful of times. A much larger clone lies a single base off, so this may be a read error. V and J are TRBV2 and TRBJ1-6, with 9 bases fitting TRBD1. The germline V gene has CDR1 SNHLY and CDR2 FYNNEI. The CDR3 is 15 residues long. After removal of 4 bases from V and 9 bases from J, the junction contained 7 bases not matched to a gene. The CDR3 DNA reads as TGTGCCAGCAGTGGAATGGGACAGGGACGTTCACCCCTCCACTTT. This translates into CASSGMGQGRSPLHF.

This clonotype was seen many times. The chain carries TRBV12-3 or TRBV12-4 and TRBJ2-1, with D possibly matching TRBD1 (6 bases). Trimming stripped 6 bases from V and 7 bases from J, with 13 bases between. This CDR3 region has 13 residues. The CDR3 nucleotides are TGTGCCAGCAGGGATACAGGGAAAAATGAGCAGTTCTTC. Translated: CASRDTGKNEQFF.

This clonotype has a handful of counts. The rearrangement uses TRBV11-2 and TRBJ2-5, with 12 bases that match TRBD2. V trimming: 2 bases; J trimming: 2 bases; junction bases outside the gene matches: 9. Germline assignment: CDR1 SGHAT and CDR2 FQNNGV. This CDR3 has 18 residues. CDR3 DNA sequence: TGTGCCAGCAGCTTACGTCTAGCGGGAGGGCCGTTGCAAGAGACCCAGTACTTC. As protein: CASSLRLAGGPLQETQYF.

In this sample, this clonotype turned up many times. J is TRBJ2-7 and V is TRBV12-3 or TRBV12-4; 8 positions agree with TRBD1. The J segment lost 3 bases and the V segment lost 5 bases, leaving 3 bases of the junction unmatched. This CDR3 spans 13 amino acids. The CDR3 coding sequence is TGTGCCAGCAGTGACAGGGGATACTACGAGCAGTACTTC. Amino acids: CASSDRGYYEQYF.

The chain has TRBV24-1 and TRBJ2-4; weak D call: TRBD1 (7 bases). Trimming shortened V by 4 bases and J by 5 bases, and 17 bases separated the two germline ends. This CDR3 has 16 residues. Germline V gene data show CDR1 as KGHDR and CDR2 as SFDVKD. In DNA, the CDR3 is TGTGCCACCAGTGACTCGGCAGGAGGGGGCGAAAACATTCAGTACTTC. Its protein is CATSDSAGGGENIQYF.

This clonotype was seen at least ten times. The gene calls are TRBV12-3 or TRBV12-4 and TRBJ2-7; 7 positions agree with TRBD2. The V and J ends lost 3 bases and 3 bases, in that order; junction bases with no gene match: 8. This CDR3 region has 15 residues. The DNA of the CDR3 is TGTGCCAGCAGTTTTAATGCGGGGGTAAGCTACGAGCAGTACTTC. Residues: CASSFNAGVSYEQYF.

This clonotype was observed at least ten times. The chain couples TRBV28 to TRBJ1-2; D ambiguous. CDR1 is MDHEN and CDR2 is SYDVKM in the germline V gene. V was trimmed by 6 bases and J by 8 bases, leaving 13 bases between them. The CDR3 has 12 residues. DNA of the CDR3: TGTGCCAGCAGAAGTGCGGGTAAAGGCTACACCTTC. Its protein is CASRSAGKGYTF.

The rearrangement joins TRBV7-8 to TRBJ2-4, with 11 bases lining up with TRBD1. The tail of the sequence fits TRBJ1-2 better, so the J call may be wrong. Germline CDR1 is SGHVS and CDR2 is FQNEAQ. The CDR3 is 14 residues long. The CDR3 nucleotides read TGTGCCAGCGCTCTACCGGGACAGGGGGTAATCTACACCTTC. Translation: CASALPGQGVIYTF.

This clonotype has a single count. The chain links TRBV3-1 to TRBJ2-1; D is unclear. The V end was cut by 4 bases, the J end by 4 bases, with 5 bases between. The CDR3 contains 12 residues. Germline V gene sequence: CDR1 LGHDT, CDR2 YNNKEL (reference sequence). The chain's CDR3 is CASSRKYNEQFF. As DNA, the CDR3 is TGTGCCAGCAGCCGCAAATACAATGAGCAGTTCTTC.

This clonotype was detected many times. This chain connects TRBV5-1 to TRBJ2-7, with D tentatively TRBD1 (6 bases). CDR1 is SGHRS and CDR2 is YFSETQ in the germline V gene. Trimming shortened V by 3 bases and J by 2 bases, and 9 bases separated the two germline ends. The CDR3 loop spans 13 amino acids. CDR3 sequence reads: CASSSDSAYEQYF. CDR3 sequence (DNA): TGCGCCAGCAGCTCGGACAGCGCCTACGAGCAGTACTTC.